The sequence of this T cell receptor beta chain was determined in a study of cytomegalovirus exposure and HLA in healthy donors. Study results and caveats: What a later analysis reportedly showed was that an Asian-associated ancestry cluster had fewer N-insertions than the roughly 720-donor mean. In a later analysis, TCR association rates varied by HLA locus: DRB1 most, HLA-C fewest.

The V gene end was trimmed by 5 bases and the J gene end by 4 bases; junction bases not matched to a gene: 9. CDR1 and CDR2 (germline): MNHEY, SMNVEV (reference sequence). CDR3 length: 15 amino acids. Details on this clone: The antigen is unknown.

A multiplex PCR was run with 60 Vbeta primers and 13 Jbeta primers. In the original analysis: An analysis that came later counted 73 million or so unique TCR beta chains, 10 million to 11 million shared. Assay used: immunoSEQ multiplex PCR; TCRdb lists only in-frame clones, some missing. The DNA was the basis for D and trimming; V, J and clone size are from that table. Of about 130,000 clones listed, more than 65% are singletons. This sequence joins TRBV27 and TRBJ2-7, with TRBD2 matching over 9 bases. This TCR derives from a man aged 50 or older in good health and CMV-seronegative. Sequencing used PBMCs. The CDR3 bases are TGTGCCAGCAGTGTTTCTGCGGGGGGGCGGTACGAGCAGTACTTC. This translates into CASSVSAGGRYEQYF.